The T cell receptor (beta chain) under discussion was sequenced for a study of cytomegalovirus exposure and HLA in healthy donors. Study results and caveats: The Asian-associated ancestry cluster reportedly had fewer N-insertions than the approximately 700-donor mean in a later analysis. In vitro experiments confirmed that three CMV-associated chains were specific for CMV antigens.

The germline V and J ends were trimmed by 8 bases and 3 bases, with 11 bases remaining between them. This CDR3 has 13 amino acids. Germline CDR1 and CDR2: MNHNY and SVGAGI (reference sequence). The PCR contained 60 Vbeta and 13 Jbeta primers. Clones were sequenced by immunoSEQ multiplex PCR, and TCRdb holds only the in-frame ones, with some missing. The sample carries 150,000 to 200,000 clones, over 70% recorded once. About this clone: Its antigen is currently unknown.

The specimen was PBMCs. The origin of this receptor is a middle-aged woman in good health and CMV-seropositive. The V gene is TRBV6-6, the J gene TRBJ2-1, with a weak D call TRBD1 (6 bases). CDR3 sequence (DNA): TGTGCCAGCGCCGGGACACTCTACAATGAGCAGTTCTTC. Translated: CASAGTLYNEQFF.